One and the same sample provided the 21 T cell receptor beta chains below, sequenced in a study of B cell selection in AIRE deficiency. Sorted regulatory T cells were CD4-positive, CD25-high and CD127-low or negative. Clones were sequenced by immunoSEQ multiplex PCR, and TCRdb holds only the in-frame ones, with some missing. This table holds approximately 24,000 clones, 92% found once. The sample taken for sequencing was CD4+CD25+ Tregs sorted from PBMCs. These receptors were taken from a human donor in good health.

The CDR3 coding sequence is TGTGCCTGGGGGACTCCCCCAGGGAACACCATATATTTT. Translated, it gives CAWGTPPGNTIYF. This chain joins TRBV30 and TRBJ1-3, with D possibly matching TRBD1 (5 bases). Per the germline V gene, CDR1 is GTSNPN and CDR2 is SVGIG (reference sequence). The CDR3 length is 13 residues. Trimming removed 5 bases from V and 7 bases from J, with 15 bases in between.

The rearrangement joins TRBV7-9 to TRBJ1-4; 10 bases line up with TRBD1. Per the germline V gene, CDR1 is SEHNR and CDR2 is FQNEAQ (reference sequence). The CDR3 consists of 17 residues. V shed 0 bases and J 8 bases; nucleotides not matched to a gene: 9. The CDR3 loop reads CASSLAGETGGLEKLFF. In DNA form, the CDR3 reads TGTGCCAGCAGCTTAGCGGGGGAGACAGGGGGCCTCGAAAAACTGTTTTTT. The full variable domain, completed using reference TRBV7-9 and TRBJ1-4, is DTGVSQNPRHKITKRGQNVTFRCDPISEHNRLYWYRQTLGQGPEFLTYFQNEAQLEKSRLLSDRFSAERPKGSFSTLEIQRTEQGDSAMYLCASSLAGETGGLEKLFFGSGTQLSVL.

This chain connects TRBV9 to TRBJ1-1, with 9 positions matching TRBD1. V lost 0 bases to trimming and J lost 7 bases; unmatched junction nucleotides: 7. The CDR3 is 15 amino acids. Germline values: CDR1 SGDLS, CDR2 YYNGEE. The CDR3, as DNA: TGTGCCAGCAGCGTAGCAACAGGGGGCTTTGGTGAAGCTTTCTTT. Translated: CASSVATGGFGEAFF.

The J gene is TRBJ2-7, the V gene TRBV11-2; 7 bases map to TRBD2. The length of the CDR3 is 17 residues. J lost 3 bases, V lost 0 bases, and 11 bases had no gene match. Germline CDR1 is SGHAT and CDR2 is FQNNGV. This chain's CDR3 is CASSLDERGNFRYEQYF. CDR3 DNA: TGTGCCAGCAGCTTAGATGAGCGGGGAAATTTCCGCTACGAGCAGTACTTC.

The chain uses TRBV6-1 and TRBJ1-2; 7 nucleotides align to TRBD1. Per germline, CDR1 MNHNS and CDR2 SASEGT. The CDR3 consists of 14 residues. Germline trimming cut 4 bases from V and 4 bases from J; bases unmatched to any gene: 6. The chain's CDR3 is CASSAQTGLYGYTF. The CDR3 coding sequence is TGTGCCAGCAGTGCCCAGACAGGGCTCTATGGCTACACCTTC.

The rearrangement links TRBV10-1 to TRBJ2-6, with D perhaps assigned TRBD1 or TRBD2 (5 bases each). This CDR3 is 15 amino acids long. Germline V gene data show CDR1 as WNHNN and CDR2 as SYGVQD (reference sequence). V lost 4 bases to trimming and J lost 2 bases, with 9 bases between them. The CDR3 coding sequence is TGCGCCAGCAGTGCCGGGGCAACTGGGGCCAACGTCCTGACTTTC. Its translation: CASSAGATGANVLTF.

The chain employs TRBV6-5 and TRBJ1-3, with 7 bases matching TRBD1. This CDR3 contains 15 residues. The germline gives CDR1 MNHEY, CDR2 SVGAGI. Unmatched junction bases numbered 5, after V lost 6 bases and J lost 0 bases. The CDR3 DNA reads TGTGCCAGCAGGACCCCAGGGGGCTCTGGAAACACCATATATTTT. Protein product: CASRTPGGSGNTIYF.

The chain employs TRBV28 and TRBJ1-5; D remains unclear. V was shortened by 3 bases and J by 0 bases, with 12 bases between the two germline ends. There are 16 residues in the CDR3. Germline V CDR1 and CDR2: MDHEN, SYDVKM. Here the CDR3 reads CASSFAGSYSNQPQHF. The DNA for the CDR3 is TGTGCCAGCAGTTTTGCGGGTTCCTATAGCAATCAGCCCCAGCATTTT.

The chain couples TRBV11-3 to TRBJ2-2; 16 nucleotides line up with TRBD2. V trimming: 3 bases; J trimming: 10 bases; junction bases outside the gene matches: 2. The CDR3 is 15 residues long. Germline V gene lookup returns CDR1 SGHNT and CDR2 YENEEA. DNA of the CDR3: TGTGCCAGCAGCTTCGGGACTAGCGGGGGGGAGGAGCTGTTTTTT. The encoded protein is CASSFGTSGGEELFF.

This clone was detected once. The rearrangement links TRBV4-1 to TRBJ1-2; TRBD1 matches 8 bases. The germline V gene encodes CDR1 MGHRA and CDR2 YSYEKL. The V and J ends lost 0 bases and 0 bases, in that order; junction bases with no gene match: 9. The CDR3 length is 18 residues. The CDR3 protein is CASSQDPRGTGANYGYTF. The CDR3 DNA reads TGCGCCAGCAGCCAAGATCCACGGGGGACAGGAGCTAACTATGGCTACACCTTC.

The genes are TRBV19 and TRBJ1-1, with no clear D. In germline, CDR1 is LNHDA, CDR2 SQIVND (reference sequence). The CDR3 runs to 15 residues. The V and J ends lost 2 bases and 1 base respectively, with 11 bases between them. Here the CDR3 reads CASSISGNKNTEAFF. In nucleotides, the CDR3 is TGTGCCAGTAGTATATCGGGGAATAAGAACACTGAAGCTTTCTTT.

The J gene is TRBJ1-1, the V gene TRBV7-9, with 7 bases identical to TRBD1. Per germline, CDR1 SEHNR and CDR2 FQNEAQ (reference sequence). The V gene end was trimmed by 5 bases and the J gene end by 4 bases; junction bases not matched to a gene: 10. CDR3 size: 15 residues. The CDR3 spells CASSKYTEGATEAFF. The CDR3 bases are TGTGCCAGCAGCAAATATACCGAGGGGGCCACTGAAGCTTTCTTT. The variable domain in full, completed from reference TRBV7-9 and TRBJ1-1, reads DTGVSQNPRHKITKRGQNVTFRCDPISEHNRLYWYRQTLGQGPEFLTYFQNEAQLEKSRLLSDRFSAERPKGSFSTLEIQRTEQGDSAMYLCASSKYTEGATEAFFGQGTRLTVV.

In this sample, this clone turned up once. The rearrangement links TRBV6-5 to TRBJ2-2; 7 bases fit TRBD2. Germline loops: CDR1 MNHEY, CDR2 SVGAGI. This CDR3 has 15 residues. Losses at the gene ends were 6 bases for V and 2 bases for J; bases not matched to a gene: 6. CDR3 DNA: TGTGCCAGCAGAACCGGGACTATAAACACCGGGGAGCTGTTTTTT. Translation gives CASRTGTINTGELFF.

This chain joins TRBV11-2 and TRBJ2-3; perhaps TRBD2 as D (5 bases). Germline-derived CDR1 and CDR2 are SGHAT and FQNNGV. The CDR3 is 12 amino acids. The V end was cut by 5 bases, the J end by 5 bases, with 8 bases between. CDR3 region: CASSPGLDTQYF. The CDR3 DNA sequence: TGTGCCAGCAGCCCGGGGTTAGATACGCAGTATTTT.

CDR3 nucleotide sequence: TGCGCCAGCAGCCAAGATTACGGGACAGGCCCCTATGGCTACACCTTC. Its protein is CASSQDYGTGPYGYTF. This chain connects TRBV4-3 to TRBJ1-2; 8 bases line up with TRBD1. The CDR3 runs to 16 residues. V lost 0 bases to trimming and J lost 4 bases; unmatched junction nucleotides: 7. Germline loops: CDR1 LGHNA, CDR2 YSLEER.

V gene TRBV5-5 combines with J gene TRBJ1-4; a weak D match, TRBD1 (5 bases). Trimming shortened V by 0 bases and J by 5 bases, and 11 bases separated the two germline ends. This CDR3 is 15 amino acids long. Germline V lookup: CDR1 SGHKS, CDR2 YYEKEE (reference sequence). CDR3 coding DNA: TGTGCCAGCAGCTTGGTCCCAGGGTTGAATGAAAAACTGTTTTTT. This gives the protein CASSLVPGLNEKLFF.

This clone is a singleton in its sample. The V and J genes are TRBV27 and TRBJ2-1; the match to TRBD2 covers 10 bases. J lost 8 bases, V lost 5 bases, and 21 bases had no gene match. Germline-derived CDR1 and CDR2 are MNHEY and SMNVEV (reference sequence). The CDR3 contains 19 residues. Written as DNA, the CDR3 is TGTGCCAGCAGTCCCTTCAGGGTAGCGGGGGGACTAAGGGGTCATGAGCAGTTCTTC. It translates to CASSPFRVAGGLRGHEQFF.

The chain joins TRBV7-9 to TRBJ1-1; D gene uncertain. Looked up from germline, CDR1 is SEHNR and CDR2 is FQNEAQ (reference sequence). The CDR3 contains 14 residues. V was trimmed by 3 bases and J by 8 bases, leaving 16 bases between them. The CDR3 is CASSFGEGSREAFF. CDR3 sequence (DNA): TGTGCCAGCAGCTTCGGGGAAGGGAGTAGGGAAGCTTTCTTT.

The chain carries TRBV7-2 and TRBJ2-5, with TRBD1 identical over 8 bases. The CDR3 length is 14 residues. With V trimmed by 5 bases and J by 7 bases, 9 bases remained unmatched. Per germline, CDR1 SGHTA and CDR2 FQGNSA. The CDR3 DNA sequence: TGTGCCAGCAGCCAAGGACAGGGTAGTGGGACCCAGTACTTC. Protein: CASSQGQGSGTQYF.

This clone was seen just once. The chain carries TRBV18 and TRBJ1-3, with 7 bases identical to TRBD1. This CDR3 is built from 17 residues. V was clipped by 3 bases and J by 0 bases; unmatched bases: 8. The germline V gene has CDR1 KGHSH and CDR2 LQKENI. The CDR3 loop is CASSPGQDLLSGNTIYF. CDR3 nucleotide sequence: TGTGCCAGCTCACCTGGACAGGATCTTCTCTCTGGAAACACCATATATTTT.

The V and J genes are TRBV4-1 and TRBJ2-2; 10 bases match TRBD2. V lost 4 bases and J lost 0; bases outside the gene matches: 5. This CDR3 has 17 amino acids. Germline loops: CDR1 MGHRA, CDR2 YSYEKL. CDR3 nucleotide sequence: TGCGCCAGCAGCCGTGGGACTAGCGCAGCGAACACCGGGGAGCTGTTTTTT. Translating it yields CASSRGTSAANTGELFF.